This TCR beta chain emerged from a study of OX40 agonist ivuxolimab in advanced cancers. Study as a whole: The dose of intravenous ivuxolimab that patients received every 2 weeks ranged from 0.01 to 10 mg/kg.

About this clone itself: The antigen is unknown.

Profiled with immunoSEQ multiplex PCR; TCRdb holds only in-frame clones, not every one. Of about 33,000 clones listed, about nine tenths are singletons. The CDR3 covers 16 residues. Losses at the gene ends were 3 bases for V and 3 bases for J; bases not matched to a gene: 9. Germline V gene sequence: CDR1 SGHAT, CDR2 FQNNGV. Study-level findings and limits: CD8+ T cells (on average) carried more expanded clones than CD4+ T cells. At 0.1 to 3.0 mg/kg and by week 6, CD4+ and CD8+ T cells in the blood had expanded clonally.

The chain has TRBV11-2 and TRBJ2-3; 7 positions match TRBD1. The clonotype comes from an adult with an advanced solid tumor such as melanoma, head and neck, liver or kidney cancer. This material consisted of CD4+ or CD8+ T cells sorted from blood, taken in a trial of the OX40 agonist ivuxolimab. The CDR3 loop reads CASSFPGGLRTDTQYF. Here the CDR3 DNA reads TGTGCCAGCAGCTTCCCAGGGGGTTTAAGAACAGATACGCAGTATTTT.